These 23 T cell receptor beta chains were all obtained from the same sample, sequenced in a study of blood T cell repertoires in COVID-19. The method was immunoSEQ multiplex PCR; TCRdb's version includes in-frame clones alone and lacks a portion of them. The table has approximately 500,000 clones, 70% to 90% seen once; the top ten hold 3% to 4%. The sequenced sample was peripheral blood. These receptors all stem from a human donor in a cohort sampled during active COVID-19.

V and J are TRBV6-2 or TRBV6-3 and TRBJ1-2, with a possible D match to TRBD1 (6 bases). Trimming took off 2 bases at V and 7 bases at J, with 14 bases between the two ends. This CDR3 spans 14 amino acids. Germline V gene sequence: CDR1 MNHEY, CDR2 SVGEGT. As DNA, the CDR3 is TGTGCCAGCAGTTACAGTTCAGGGGAGAGTGGCTACACCTTC. This translates into CASSYSSGESGYTF.

V and J are TRBV3-1 (or the pseudogene TRBV3-2) and TRBJ2-1; 11 nucleotides line up with TRBD2. Looked up from germline, CDR1 is LGHDT and CDR2 is YNNKEL (reference sequence). The V and J ends lost 0 bases and 5 bases, in that order; junction bases with no gene match: 12. The CDR3 loop spans 19 amino acids. As DNA, the CDR3 is TGTGCCAGCAGCCAAGATCACTTTACACTAGCGGGAGTCAACAATGAGCAGTTCTTC. It is translated as CASSQDHFTLAGVNNEQFF.

The V call is TRBV18, the J call TRBJ2-5, with 13 bases that match TRBD2. There are 17 residues in the CDR3. J was trimmed by 2 bases and V by 4 bases; bases with no gene match: 7. CDR1 is KGHSH and CDR2 is LQKENI in the germline V gene. Written as DNA, the CDR3 is TGTGCCAGCTCACGGAATCCGACTAGCGGGGGGCAAGAGACCCAGTACTTC. Encoded protein: CASSRNPTSGGQETQYF.

This clone is a singleton in its sample. The chain carries TRBV28 and TRBJ2-1; tentatively, D is TRBD2 (6 bases). From germline, CDR1 is MDHEN and CDR2 SYDVKM. This CDR3 is 17 amino acids long. V was trimmed by 4 bases and J by 0 bases, leaving 16 bases between them. In DNA, the CDR3 is TGTGCCAGCAGTTCTCCACCCGGGACTTCCTCCTACAATGAGCAGTTCTTC. It codes for CASSSPPGTSSYNEQFF.

The chain carries TRBV5-1 and TRBJ2-3; TRBD2 agrees at 9 bases. The CDR3 is made up of 14 amino acids. Trimming took 9 bases from V and 4 from J; bases not matched to a gene: 9. CDR1 is SGHRS, CDR2 YFSETQ, per germline. The CDR3 DNA reads TGCGCCACCGCGGGTAGCGGGGGAGCAGATACGCAGTATTTT. Translated, it gives CATAGSGGADTQYF. Using reference TRBV5-1 and TRBJ2-3 for the parts outside the CDR3, the full variable domain is KAGVTQTPRYLIKTRGQQVTLSCSPISGHRSVSWYQQTPGQGLQFLFEYFSETQRNKGNFPGRFSGRQFSNSRSEMNVSTLELGDSALYLCATAGSGGADTQYFGPGTRLTVL.

The chain recombines TRBV19 with TRBJ2-7; TRBD1 agrees at 9 bases. This CDR3 comprises 12 residues. The V gene's germline CDR1 is LNHDA and CDR2 SQIVND (reference sequence). The trim removed 6 bases at V and 3 bases at J, leaving 0 bases unmatched. The CDR3 nucleotides are TGTGCCAGTAGGGGACAGGGCTACGAGCAGTACTTC. Translating gives CASRGQGYEQYF.

The CDR3 region is CASKRDRVSDTQYF. The DNA for the CDR3 is TGTGCCAGCAAGAGGGACAGGGTTTCGGATACGCAGTATTTT. This rearrangement joins TRBV7-2 to TRBJ2-3; 9 positions agree with TRBD1. The CDR3 covers 14 residues. The germline CDR1 and CDR2 sequences are SGHTA and FQGNSA. Trimming at V came to 7 bases and at J to 6 bases, leaving 8 bases not matched to a gene.

CDR3 in amino acids: CASEDRESREQYF. In DNA form, the CDR3 reads TGTGCCAGTGAGGACAGGGAATCCCGCGAGCAGTACTTC. The chain employs TRBV19 and TRBJ2-7; 8 positions agree with TRBD1. Looked up from germline, CDR1 is LNHDA and CDR2 is SQIVND (reference sequence). J lost 6 bases, V lost 8 bases, and 9 bases had no gene match. This CDR3 has 13 residues.

This clone was detected only once. The rearrangement joins TRBV5-8 to TRBJ2-5; D may be TRBD1 (5 bases). CDR1 is SGHTS and CDR2 is YDEGEE in the germline V gene. CDR3 length: 13 residues. Deletions cut 4 bases from V and 4 bases from J, with 11 bases between. CDR3 protein: CASSPQGTETQYF. CDR3 in DNA: TGTGCCAGCAGCCCGCAGGGAACAGAGACCCAGTACTTC.

This chain connects TRBV9 to TRBJ2-2; TRBD2 matches at 8 bases. V lost 3 bases, J lost 2 bases, and 6 bases stayed unmatched. The germline gives CDR1 SGDLS, CDR2 YYNGEE. This CDR3 spans 16 amino acids. The CDR3 loop reads CASSDFRGGNTGELFF. In nucleotides, the CDR3 is TGTGCCAGCAGCGATTTCCGGGGGGGAAACACCGGGGAGCTGTTTTTT.

The count of this clone is one. The rearrangement links TRBV11-3 to TRBJ2-5; tentatively, D is TRBD2 (6 bases). The germline V gene encodes CDR1 SGHNT and CDR2 YENEEA. Trimming removed 1 base at V and 5 bases at J, with 11 bases between. The CDR3 sequence is 14 residues long. CDR3 sequence (DNA): TGTGCCAGCAGCTTAGGCGGGAACGGGGAGACCCAGTACTTC. Protein: CASSLGGNGETQYF. The variable domain in full, with the rest retrieved from reference TRBV11-3 and TRBJ2-5, is EAGVVQSPRYKIIEKKQPVAFWCNPISGHNTLYWYLQNLGQGPELLIRYENEEAVDDSQLPKDRFSAERLKGVDSTLKIQPAELGDSAVYLCASSLGGNGETQYFGPGTRLLVL.

The sample holds one count of this clone. The chain links TRBV19 to TRBJ2-7; 7 bases match TRBD2. Germline V gene sequence: CDR1 LNHDA, CDR2 SQIVND (reference sequence). After removal of 4 bases from V and 4 bases from J, the junction contained 4 bases not matched to a gene. CDR3 length: 13 amino acids. The CDR3 DNA follows: TGTGCCAGTAGTAACAGCGGGAAATACGAGCAGTACTTC. Translated, it gives CASSNSGKYEQYF.

The rearrangement joins TRBV11-2 to TRBJ2-1, with TRBD2 matching 7 bases. CDR1 and CDR2 (germline): SGHAT, FQNNGV. The CDR3 is made up of 15 amino acids. The trim removed 6 bases at V and 4 bases at J, leaving 9 bases unmatched. CDR3 loop: CASRSIAGRYNEQFF. In DNA, the CDR3 is TGTGCCAGCAGGTCGATAGCGGGCAGGTACAATGAGCAGTTCTTC.

About this clone itself: Other DNA sequences of this sample code for an identical CDR3. This chain joins TRBV2 and TRBJ2-3; 8 nucleotides align to TRBD1. V lost 4 bases, J lost 5 bases, and 5 bases stayed unmatched. The length of the CDR3 is 14 residues. CDR1 is SNHLY, CDR2 FYNNEI, per germline. The CDR3 nucleotides are TGTGCCAGCAGTGCTGACAGGGGCCGAGATACGCAGTATTTT. Its protein product is CASSADRGRDTQYF.

The chain carries TRBV4-2 and TRBJ2-7; TRBD2 agrees at 9 bases. Germline CDR1 LGHNA, CDR2 YNFKEQ. The CDR3 has 20 residues. V trimming: 1 base; J trimming: 0 bases; junction bases outside the gene matches: 16. The chain's CDR3 is CASSQGSGREGRHISYEQYF. CDR3 nucleotide sequence: TGTGCCAGCAGCCAAGGTTCCGGGCGGGAGGGCCGGCACATCTCCTACGAGCAGTACTTC.

This chain links TRBV6-5 with TRBJ1-2; D unresolved. The CDR3 loop spans 14 amino acids. The V end lost 0 bases, the J end lost 2 bases, and 7 bases lay between the germline ends. Per germline, CDR1 MNHEY and CDR2 SVGAGI. The CDR3 region is CASSYSWANYGYTF. Written as DNA, the CDR3 is TGTGCCAGCAGTTACTCGTGGGCAAACTATGGCTACACCTTC.

This chain links TRBV6-1 with TRBJ2-1; 9 bases are a match to TRBD2. The CDR3 length is 16 residues. J lost 6 bases, V lost 0 bases, and 6 bases had no gene match. Germline values: CDR1 MNHNS, CDR2 SASEGT. The CDR3 spells CASSEARASGTNEQFF. CDR3 sequence (DNA): TGTGCCAGCAGTGAAGCTAGGGCTAGCGGGACCAATGAGCAGTTCTTC.

The chain carries TRBV19 and TRBJ1-1, with TRBD1 matching over 9 bases. Germline CDR1 and CDR2: LNHDA and SQIVND (reference sequence). The CDR3 spans 14 residues. V lost 10 bases to trimming and J lost 1 base; unmatched junction nucleotides: 7. The CDR3 bases are TGTGCCACCACAGGGGGCGCGCGGAACACTGAAGCTTTCTTT. The encoded protein is CATTGGARNTEAFF. The full variable domain, completed using reference TRBV19 and TRBJ1-1, is DGGITQSPKYLFRKEGQNVTLSCEQNLNHDAMYWYRQDPGQGLRLIYYSQIVNDFQKGDIAEGYSVSREKKESFPLTVTSAQKNPTAFYLCATTGGARNTEAFFGQGTRLTVV.

The chain has TRBV7-3 and TRBJ2-3, with 10 bases lining up with TRBD2. The CDR3 runs 16 residues. The germline gives CDR1 SGHTA, CDR2 FQGTGA. With 5 bases clipped from V and 2 bases from J, the junction kept 7 bases outside the gene matches. The CDR3 sequence is CASSPRLAGLTDTQYF. The CDR3 coding sequence is TGTGCCAGCAGCCCCAGACTAGCGGGCCTCACAGATACGCAGTATTTT.

The chain links TRBV7-2 to TRBJ1-2, with D tentatively TRBD1 (6 bases). CDR1 and CDR2 (germline): SGHTA, FQGNSA. This CDR3 is 14 amino acids long. V lost 4 bases, J lost 2 bases, and 11 bases lay in between. The CDR3 region is CASSSNRENYGYTF. DNA for the CDR3: TGTGCCAGCAGCTCCAACAGGGAAAACTATGGCTACACCTTC.

This clone turned up a few times. The chain carries TRBV11-2 and TRBJ2-1; 10 bases agree with TRBD2. The V gene end was trimmed by 5 bases and the J gene end by 6 bases; junction bases not matched to a gene: 10. This CDR3 is built from 16 residues. Per the germline V gene, CDR1 is SGHAT and CDR2 is FQNNGV. CDR3 region: CASSPRTSGILNEQFF. CDR3 in DNA: TGTGCCAGCAGCCCCAGGACTAGCGGAATCCTCAATGAGCAGTTCTTC. Full variable domain (missing parts from reference TRBV11-2 and TRBJ2-1): EAGVAQSPRYKIIEKRQSVAFWCNPISGHATLYWYQQILGQGPKLLIQFQNNGVVDDSQLPKDRFSAERLKGVDSTLKIQPAKLEDSAVYLCASSPRTSGILNEQFFGPGTRLTVL.

The V and J genes are TRBV19 and TRBJ1-1; 7 bases map to TRBD1. Germline CDR1 and CDR2: LNHDA and SQIVND (reference sequence). The CDR3 covers 13 residues. V trimming: 3 bases; J trimming: 11 bases; junction bases outside the gene matches: 9. The DNA of the CDR3 is TGTGCCAGTAGTATGTGGGCTGGGACAGCCGCTTTCTTT. Protein: CASSMWAGTAAFF.

The chain is built from TRBV5-6 and TRBJ1-1; 10 nucleotides agree with TRBD1. Trimming at V came to 1 base and at J to 3 bases, leaving 12 bases not matched to a gene. This CDR3 comprises 18 residues. Germline-derived CDR1 and CDR2 are SGHDT and YYEEEE. In DNA form, the CDR3 reads TGTGCCAGCAGCTTGATCAAAGACAGGGGGCTGCGAGACACTGAAGCTTTCTTT. Its protein product is CASSLIKDRGLRDTEAFF.